The text below deals with one T cell receptor (beta chain). This sample is drawn from a study of blood T cell repertoires in COVID-19. For the study at large: Sites in the United States, Italy and Spain provided acute and convalescent COVID-19 samples.

Cohorts were assigned according to the clinical history that participants reported. Germline V gene lookup returns CDR1 SGHTS and CDR2 YDEGEE. V gave up 4 bases and J gave up 0 bases, with 9 bases separating them. The CDR3 has 14 amino acids. Source study methods: Estimated nucleated cell counts came from reference gene primer amplification. Produced via immunoSEQ multiplex PCR; TCRdb's table is partial and in-frame only. From that table come the V and J calls and clone size; the DNA was used to work out D and trimming. The sample holds roughly 300,000 clones, about nine tenths seen once. The TCR sequence derives from a woman aged 18-29 years who had recovered from COVID-19. Specimen: PBMCs or T cells enriched from blood (not recorded which). The J gene is TRBJ2-3, the V gene TRBV5-8; weak D call: TRBD2 (6 bases). The CDR3 DNA is TGTGCCAGCAGCCCAGGGACTAGCACAGATACGCAGTATTTT. It translates to CASSPGTSTDTQYF.